Following are 16 T cell receptor beta chains from one sample sequenced in a study of CD4 T cells in relation to SARS-CoV-2 and coronaviruses. CD4+ T cells from unexposed donors were obtained before the COVID-19 pandemic (2011-2018). After about ten days of culture, CD4+ T cells were isolated. These receptors lack a known antigen. Here immunoSEQ multiplex PCR was the method, and the copy in TCRdb shows in-frame clones only, minus some. The data show about 25,000 clones, with 70% to 80% seen just once and 21% held by the top ten. The sequenced material came from CD4+ T cells from PBMCs, cultured in vitro. The receptors were sampled from a human donor in good health.

J is TRBJ2-7 and V is TRBV9, with D possibly matching TRBD2 (5 bases). V lost 2 bases to trimming and J lost 7 bases, with 13 bases between them. The CDR3 extends over 13 amino acids. Per the germline V gene, CDR1 is SGDLS and CDR2 is YYNGEE. Here the CDR3 reads CASSVSPRGEQYF. In DNA form, the CDR3 reads TGTGCCAGCAGCGTTTCCCCCCGAGGGGAGCAGTACTTC. Looking up the rest from reference TRBV9 and TRBJ2-7 gives the full variable domain: DSGVTQTPKHLITATGQRVTLRCSPRSGDLSVYWYQQSLDQGLQFLIQYYNGEERAKGNILERFSAQQFPDLHSELNLSSLELGDSALYFCASSVSPRGEQYFGPGTRLTVT.

The chain combines TRBV7-7 with TRBJ2-3, with 7 bases aligning to TRBD1. The CDR3 is 16 residues long. Per the germline V gene, CDR1 is SSHAT and CDR2 is FNYEAQ (reference sequence). Unmatched junction bases numbered 9, after V lost 5 bases and J lost 1 base. The chain's CDR3 is CASSQAAGGGTDTQYF. Here the CDR3 DNA reads TGTGCCAGCAGCCAGGCAGCAGGGGGTGGCACAGATACGCAGTATTTT.

The V gene is TRBV6-4, the J gene TRBJ2-3; D is unresolved. The germline gives CDR1 MRHNA, CDR2 SNTAGT. Trimming took 3 bases from V and 5 from J, leaving 9 bases between them. The CDR3 has 13 amino acids. CDR3: CASSESPRDTQYF. The CDR3 region has the DNA TGTGCCAGCAGTGAATCCCCACGAGATACGCAGTATTTT.

J is TRBJ1-2 and V is TRBV7-9, with TRBD1 matching 10 bases. CDR1 and CDR2 (germline): SEHNR, FQNEAQ (reference sequence). This CDR3 spans 14 amino acids. The junction had 4 bases not matched to a gene; V was cut back by 5 bases and J by 4 bases. CDR3 nucleotide sequence: TGTGCCAGCAGCGGACAGGGGGAAATCTATGGCTACACCTTC. As protein: CASSGQGEIYGYTF.

As concerns this clone: One end of the junction is discordant with germline, which a read error may explain. The V call is TRBV7-7, the J call TRBJ2-1, with TRBD2 matching 13 bases. Germline values: CDR1 SSHAT, CDR2 FNYEAQ (reference sequence). CDR3 length: 15 amino acids. The CDR3 region has the DNA TGTGCTAGCAGCCCTACTAGCGGGAGGGCCAATGAGCAGTTCTTC. Its translation is CASSPTSGRANEQFF.

This clone was observed once. The CDR3 sequence is CASSIDRGSGNTIYF. In DNA form, the CDR3 reads TGTGCCAGCAGCATAGACAGGGGGTCTGGAAACACCATATATTTT. J is TRBJ1-3 and V is TRBV7-2; 9 positions agree with TRBD1. Germline trimming cut 5 bases from V and 1 base from J; bases unmatched to any gene: 3. The V gene's germline CDR1 is SGHTA and CDR2 FQGNSA. CDR3 length: 15 amino acids.

The V and J genes are TRBV6-6 and TRBJ2-2; TRBD1 might be the D (5 bases). V lost 6 bases and J lost 0, with 14 bases in between. The CDR3 sequence is 16 residues long. The germline gives CDR1 MNHNY, CDR2 SVGAGI (reference sequence). CDR3 sequence (DNA): TGTGCCAGCAGAAGGGGTGGGTTCGCGAACACCGGGGAGCTGTTTTTT. It is translated as CASRRGGFANTGELFF.

The chain uses TRBV9 and TRBJ1-2; TRBD1 agrees at 10 bases. The trim removed 4 bases at V and 4 bases at J, leaving 4 bases unmatched. CDR1 and CDR2 from the germline V gene are SGDLS and YYNGEE. The CDR3 is 14 residues long. CDR3 sequence reads: CASSRDRGTYGYTF. The CDR3 DNA is TGTGCCAGCAGCCGGGACAGGGGTACCTATGGCTACACCTTC.

The chain has TRBV5-4 and TRBJ2-1; 7 bases line up with TRBD1. Trimming cost V 6 bases and J 4 bases; bases outside gene matches: 10. The CDR3 has 15 amino acids. Germline V gene lookup returns CDR1 SGHNT and CDR2 YYREEE (reference sequence). CDR3 coding DNA: TGTGCCAGCAAAAAATTCGGGACAGCGTACAATGAGCAGTTCTTC. Amino acid sequence: CASKKFGTAYNEQFF.

J is TRBJ2-3 and V is TRBV12-3 or TRBV12-4, with D possibly TRBD2 on 5 matching bases. Trimming took 7 bases from V and 1 from J, leaving 9 bases between them. CDR3 length equals 13 residues. The DNA of the CDR3 is TGTGCCAGCAACCCTAGCCGCACAGATACGCAGTATTTT. Translation gives CASNPSRTDTQYF.

CDR3 in amino acids: CSVGGGNQPQHF. The CDR3 DNA is TGCAGCGTTGGAGGGGGGAATCAGCCCCAGCATTTT. The chain combines TRBV29-1 with TRBJ1-5; D may be TRBD1 (6 bases). The CDR3 consists of 12 residues. Germline assignment: CDR1 SQVTM and CDR2 ANQGSEA. The V gene lost 4 bases and the J gene lost 4 bases, with 8 bases spanning the gap.

The gene calls are TRBV6-1 and TRBJ2-7, with 8 bases lining up with TRBD1. After removal of 3 bases from V and 4 bases from J, the junction contained 8 bases not matched to a gene. Per germline, CDR1 MNHNS and CDR2 SASEGT. The CDR3 runs to 15 residues. The CDR3 is CASSDYRGKWYEQYF. CDR3 nucleotides: TGTGCCAGCAGTGATTACAGGGGGAAATGGTACGAGCAGTACTTC.

The chain carries TRBV2 and TRBJ2-1, with TRBD2 matching over 9 bases. Germline V gene lookup returns CDR1 SNHLY and CDR2 FYNNEI. The J segment lost 4 bases and the V segment lost 8 bases, leaving 3 bases of the junction unmatched. This CDR3 has 13 residues. The CDR3, as DNA: TGTGCCAGCGCTAGCGGGGCTTACAATGAGCAGTTCTTC. Its translation: CASASGAYNEQFF.

The chain links TRBV7-8 to TRBJ1-6, with 7 bases aligning to TRBD1. There are 18 residues in the CDR3. J lost 14 bases, V lost 4 bases, and 23 bases had no gene match. The germline gives CDR1 SGHVS, CDR2 FQNEAQ. CDR3 sequence: CASSSSLTTGTLGVTLHF. In DNA form, the CDR3 reads TGTGCCAGCAGCTCCTCACTCACGACAGGGACCTTGGGAGTGACCCTCCACTTT.

This sequence joins TRBV7-6 and TRBJ2-7; 7 nucleotides agree with TRBD1. The CDR3 loop spans 18 amino acids. The germline gives CDR1 SGHVS, CDR2 FNYEAQ. After removal of 2 bases from V and 1 base from J, the junction contained 14 bases not matched to a gene. CDR3 DNA sequence: TGTGCCAGCAGCTTATTTACGGCCCGGACAGGCTATTCCTACGAGCAGTACTTC. The encoded protein is CASSLFTARTGYSYEQYF.

Only one count was recorded for this clone. V is TRBV6-6 and J is TRBJ2-7; possibly TRBD1 or TRBD2 for D (6 bases each). V gave up 2 bases and J gave up 6 bases, with 11 bases separating them. The germline V gene encodes CDR1 MNHNY and CDR2 SVGAGI (reference sequence). The CDR3 is 13 amino acids. This CDR3 is CASSYVRGGEQYF. The CDR3 nucleotides are TGTGCCAGCAGTTACGTCAGGGGAGGCGAGCAGTACTTC.